These 12 T cell receptor beta chains originate from one sample sequenced in a study of OX40 agonist ivuxolimab in advanced cancers. Sequenced by immunoSEQ multiplex PCR; TCRdb stores in-frame clones only, minus some. The table has more than 45,000 clones, about 89% seen once. Sequencing was performed on CD4+ or CD8+ T cells sorted from blood, taken in a trial of the OX40 agonist ivuxolimab. The source is an adult with an advanced solid tumor such as melanoma, head and neck, liver or kidney cancer.

The CDR3 bases are TGTGCCAGCAGCCCAACCGGGGGTGGGTCCATGAACACTGAAGCTTTCTTT. Its translation: CASSPTGGGSMNTEAFF. This sequence joins TRBV9 and TRBJ1-1, with D possibly being TRBD1 (5 bases). Germline values: CDR1 SGDLS, CDR2 YYNGEE. The CDR3 covers 17 residues. V was pared by 4 bases and J by 0 bases, with 19 bases between.

The genes are TRBV13 and TRBJ1-1; perhaps TRBD1 as D (6 bases). The germline gives CDR1 PRHDT, CDR2 FYEKMQ (reference sequence). V was pared by 5 bases and J by 2 bases, with 15 bases between. The CDR3 spans 15 residues. This chain's CDR3 is CASSQGLLGNTEAFF. The CDR3 bases are TGTGCCAGCAGCCAGGGGTTATTGGGAAACACTGAAGCTTTCTTT.

A single count supports this clone. The CDR3 reads CASVGTGFYEQYF. The CDR3 DNA sequence: TGTGCCAGCGTGGGGACAGGATTCTACGAGCAGTACTTC. V is TRBV30 and J is TRBJ2-7, with TRBD1 identical over 8 bases. The CDR3 totals 13 residues. J gave up 3 bases and V 8 bases, and 9 bases lay outside the gene matches. In germline, CDR1 is GTSNPN, CDR2 SVGIG (reference sequence).

V gene TRBV19 combines with J gene TRBJ2-7, with 10 nucleotides matching TRBD1. The junction had 6 bases not matched to a gene; V was cut back by 4 bases and J by 3 bases. The CDR3 extends over 15 amino acids. Germline V lookup: CDR1 LNHDA, CDR2 SQIVND (reference sequence). CDR3 DNA sequence: TGTGCCAGTAGTACCCGGGACAGGGGACACTACGAGCAGTACTTC. It yields the protein CASSTRDRGHYEQYF.

V gene TRBV5-6 combines with J gene TRBJ2-7; TRBD1 matches at 7 bases. Germline V lookup: CDR1 SGHDT, CDR2 YYEEEE. This CDR3 contains 15 residues. V lost 2 bases and J lost 5; bases outside the gene matches: 10. The CDR3 here is CASSLYRGLSDEQYF. Here the CDR3 DNA reads TGTGCCAGCAGCTTATACAGGGGTTTAAGCGACGAGCAGTACTTC.

The chain couples TRBV5-4 to TRBJ2-5, with D unresolved. V dropped 0 bases and J dropped 5 bases, with 17 bases sitting between them. The CDR3 is made up of 16 amino acids. Germline-derived CDR1 and CDR2 are SGHNT and YYREEE (reference sequence). The CDR3 is CASSLEGGVNVETQYF. Here the CDR3 DNA reads TGTGCCAGCAGCTTGGAGGGCGGAGTAAATGTCGAGACCCAGTACTTC.

J is TRBJ1-5 and V is TRBV7-8; perhaps TRBD1 as D (5 bases). Germline loops: CDR1 SGHVS, CDR2 FQNEAQ. V gave up 2 bases and J gave up 3 bases, with 11 bases separating them. The length of the CDR3 is 15 residues. The CDR3 nucleotides are TGTGCCAGCAGCTTATCTCGGGGCGCCAATCAGCCCCAGCATTTT. This encodes CASSLSRGANQPQHF.

This chain connects TRBV13 to TRBJ2-3; possibly TRBD1 or TRBD2 for D (5 bases each). Germline lookup yields CDR1 PRHDT and CDR2 FYEKMQ (reference sequence). Trimming removed 4 bases at V and 2 bases at J, with 16 bases between. The CDR3 is 16 residues long. CDR3 protein: CASSSPGPRDTDTQYF. The DNA for the CDR3 is TGTGCCAGCAGCTCCCCGGGACCCAGGGACACAGATACGCAGTATTTT.

This chain links TRBV4-1 with TRBJ2-1; tentative D call: TRBD2 (5 bases). Germline assignment: CDR1 MGHRA and CDR2 YSYEKL. The CDR3 consists of 12 residues. The V and J ends lost 1 base and 10 bases respectively, with 8 bases between them. CDR3 protein: CASSQVQREQFF. The CDR3 coding sequence is TGCGCCAGCAGCCAAGTGCAGCGGGAGCAGTTCTTC.

The V gene is TRBV9, the J gene TRBJ2-5; D is perhaps TRBD1 or TRBD2 (5 bases each). This CDR3 is built from 15 residues. V was clipped by 0 bases and J by 4 bases, with 13 bases between them. Germline V CDR1 and CDR2: SGDLS, YYNGEE. The CDR3 DNA reads as TGTGCCAGCAGCGTAGCTGGGGGTGGTGGAGAGACCCAGTACTTC. It yields the protein CASSVAGGGGETQYF.

This chain uses TRBV11-3 with TRBJ1-1; the D is unclear. Between the trimmed V and J ends, which lost 4 bases and 4 bases, there was a span of 7 bases. The CDR3 runs 12 residues. Germline CDR1 SGHNT, CDR2 YENEEA. CDR3 sequence: CASSSLGTEAFF. The CDR3 region has the DNA TGTGCCAGCAGCTCTCTCGGCACTGAAGCTTTCTTT.

V gene TRBV29-1 combines with J gene TRBJ2-7; 9 bases align to TRBD1. Germline CDR1 and CDR2: SQVTM and ANQGSEA. V was clipped by 5 bases and J by 6 bases; unmatched bases: 5. The CDR3 runs to 12 residues. The CDR3 nucleotides read TGCAGCGTTCCTCAGACAGGGGGCGAGCAGTACTTC. This sequence encodes CSVPQTGGEQYF.